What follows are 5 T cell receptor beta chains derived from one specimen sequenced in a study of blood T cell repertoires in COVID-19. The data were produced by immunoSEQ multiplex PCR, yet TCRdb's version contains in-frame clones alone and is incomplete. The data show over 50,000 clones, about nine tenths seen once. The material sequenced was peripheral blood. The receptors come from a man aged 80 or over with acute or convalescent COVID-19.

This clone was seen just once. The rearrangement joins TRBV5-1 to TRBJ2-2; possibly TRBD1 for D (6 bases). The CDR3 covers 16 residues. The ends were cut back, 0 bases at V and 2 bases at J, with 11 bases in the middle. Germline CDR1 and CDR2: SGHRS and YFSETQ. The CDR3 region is CASSLVPGTNTGELFF. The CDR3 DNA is TGCGCCAGCAGCTTGGTTCCCGGGACAAACACCGGGGAGCTGTTTTTT.

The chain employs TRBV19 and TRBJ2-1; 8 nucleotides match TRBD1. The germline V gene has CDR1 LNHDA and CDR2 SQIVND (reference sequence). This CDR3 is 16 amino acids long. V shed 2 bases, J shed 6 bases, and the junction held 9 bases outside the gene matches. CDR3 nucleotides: TGTGCCAGTAGTATAACTCGGACAGGGCTCTTCAATGAGCAGTTCTTC. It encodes CASSITRTGLFNEQFF.

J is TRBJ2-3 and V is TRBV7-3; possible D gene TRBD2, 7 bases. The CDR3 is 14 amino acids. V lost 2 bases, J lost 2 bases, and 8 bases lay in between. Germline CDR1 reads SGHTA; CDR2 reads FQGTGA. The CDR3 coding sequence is TGTGCCAGCAGCTTAGCGGGGGCCACAGATACGCAGTATTTT. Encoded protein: CASSLAGATDTQYF.

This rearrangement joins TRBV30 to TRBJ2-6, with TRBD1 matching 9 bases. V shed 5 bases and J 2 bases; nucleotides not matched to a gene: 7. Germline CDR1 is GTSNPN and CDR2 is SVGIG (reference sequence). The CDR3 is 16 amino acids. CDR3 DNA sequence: TGTGCCTGGGCTGGGACAGGGAGGACTGGGGCCAACGTCCTGACTTTC. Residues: CAWAGTGRTGANVLTF.

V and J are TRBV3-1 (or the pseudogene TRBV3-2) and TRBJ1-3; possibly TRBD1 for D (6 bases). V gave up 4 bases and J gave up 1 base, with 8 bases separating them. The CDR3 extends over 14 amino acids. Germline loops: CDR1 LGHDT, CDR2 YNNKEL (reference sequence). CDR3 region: CASSLGQSGNTIYF. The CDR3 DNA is TGTGCCAGCAGCCTCGGACAGTCTGGAAACACCATATATTTT.